The 31 T cell receptor beta chains reported below all come from one sample, sequenced in a study of control samples from healthy donors and cancer patients. The method was immunoSEQ multiplex PCR; TCRdb's version includes in-frame clones alone and lacks a portion of them. The sample records roughly 150,000 clones, around nine tenths being singletons. The sequenced sample consisted of blood. The receptors here all came from a man aged 18 to 30 in good health.

The chain carries TRBV6-5 and TRBJ2-7; 7 bases agree with TRBD1. Germline loops: CDR1 MNHEY, CDR2 SVGAGI. The length of the CDR3 is 13 residues. The V gene end was trimmed by 5 bases and the J gene end by 3 bases; junction bases not matched to a gene: 4. In nucleotides, the CDR3 is TGTGCCAGCAGTCGACAGGGCTACTACGAGCAGTACTTC. Its translation is CASSRQGYYEQYF.

This clone was picked up one time. V is TRBV13 and J is TRBJ1-6; the D gene is possibly TRBD1 (5 bases). Trimming removed 3 bases from V and 10 bases from J, with 13 bases in between. Germline V gene data show CDR1 as PRHDT and CDR2 as FYEKMQ (reference sequence). The CDR3 loop spans 14 amino acids. CDR3 in DNA: TGTGCCAGCAGCTTTGGCCAGGGAAACTCACCCCTCCACTTT. Translating gives CASSFGQGNSPLHF.

This clone has only one observation. The rearrangement links TRBV19 to TRBJ1-5; D is unclear. The CDR3 loop spans 14 amino acids. Germline V gene lookup returns CDR1 LNHDA and CDR2 SQIVND (reference sequence). With 3 bases removed from V and 7 bases from J, the gap between germline ends came to 13 bases. CDR3 DNA: TGTGCCAGTAGTATTTCCCCCCATGAACAGCCCCAGCATTTT. It specifies CASSISPHEQPQHF.

The V call is TRBV19, the J call TRBJ2-3; 7 bases map to TRBD1. The CDR3 is made up of 15 amino acids. Germline-derived CDR1 and CDR2 are LNHDA and SQIVND (reference sequence). V was clipped by 6 bases and J by 6 bases; unmatched bases: 12. CDR3: CASSRDSPAMDTQYF. The DNA for the CDR3 is TGTGCCAGTAGCCGGGACAGTCCAGCAATGGATACGCAGTATTTT.

The rearrangement joins TRBV18 to TRBJ1-6; D is ambiguous. Trimming removed 3 bases at V and 0 bases at J, with 6 bases between. Germline values: CDR1 KGHSH, CDR2 LQKENI. There are 15 residues in the CDR3. The CDR3 region has the DNA TGTGCCAGCTCACCGGGAGGCTCCTATAATTCACCCCTCCACTTT. It specifies CASSPGGSYNSPLHF. Using reference TRBV18 and TRBJ1-6 for the parts outside the CDR3, the full variable domain is NAGVMQNPRHLVRRRGQEARLRCSPMKGHSHVYWYRQLPEEGLKFMVYLQKENIIDESGMPKERFSAEFPKEGPSILRIQQVVRGDSAAYFCASSPGGSYNSPLHFGNGTRLTVT.

CDR3 bases: TGTGCCTGTCGGGACAGGGGTTCACCCCTCCACTTT. Translation: CACRDRGSPLHF. The chain recombines TRBV30 with TRBJ1-6, with 10 bases aligning to TRBD1. The V gene end was trimmed by 6 bases and the J gene end by 9 bases; junction bases not matched to a gene: 2. This CDR3 comprises 12 residues. CDR1 GTSNPN and CDR2 SVGIG come from the germline V gene (reference sequence).

This clone came up once. The chain has TRBV9 and TRBJ2-7; 7 bases line up with TRBD2. CDR1 is SGDLS, CDR2 YYNGEE, per germline. The length of the CDR3 is 15 residues. J lost 2 bases, V lost 3 bases, and 8 bases had no gene match. CDR3 in DNA: TGTGCCAGCAGCGGTGGGGGGGACTACACCTACGAGCAGTACTTC. Amino acids: CASSGGGDYTYEQYF.

V is TRBV7-2 and J is TRBJ2-1, with D possibly matching TRBD2 (6 bases). The CDR3 covers 13 residues. Trimming left V 5 bases short and J 4 bases short, with 9 bases between. CDR1 is SGHTA and CDR2 is FQGNSA in the germline V gene. CDR3 nucleotides: TGTGCCAGCAGCCTGACTAGTTACAATGAGCAGTTCTTC. Residues: CASSLTSYNEQFF.

This sequence joins TRBV30 and TRBJ2-7, with unresolved D. Trimming pared 3 bases from V and 4 bases from J, leaving 16 bases between. This CDR3 region has 14 residues. The germline V gene has CDR1 GTSNPN and CDR2 SVGIG (reference sequence). The CDR3, as DNA: TGTGCCTGGAGCAGAGAAGTATTTATTTACGAGCAGTACTTC. Its translation is CAWSREVFIYEQYF.

The chain uses TRBV6-2 or TRBV6-3 and TRBJ2-3; tentatively, D is TRBD1 or TRBD2 (5 bases each). V lost 2 bases and J lost 6, with 15 bases in between. The CDR3 extends over 15 amino acids. Germline V gives CDR1 MNHEY, CDR2 SVGEGT. CDR3 bases: TGTGCCAGCAGTTACGGGACCCGCCCCTCCGATACGCAGTATTTT. This sequence encodes CASSYGTRPSDTQYF.

The rearrangement uses TRBV10-3 and TRBJ2-3; D not resolved. This CDR3 has 14 amino acids. Germline V gives CDR1 ENHRY, CDR2 SYGVKD. V lost 3 bases, J lost 5 bases, and 12 bases lay in between. The CDR3 DNA follows: TGTGCCATCAGTGACCCGAATCGTCTAGATACGCAGTATTTT. This gives the protein CAISDPNRLDTQYF.

This chain joins TRBV6-1 and TRBJ1-3, with a possible D match to TRBD1 (5 bases). CDR3 size: 14 residues. The germline V gene has CDR1 MNHNS and CDR2 SASEGT. The germline V and J ends were trimmed by 2 bases and 8 bases, with 13 bases remaining between them. The CDR3 DNA reads as TGTGCCAGCAGTGAATTCGGGGCGCGGGACACCATATATTTT. This codes for CASSEFGARDTIYF.

The chain combines TRBV7-2 with TRBJ2-3, with D perhaps matching TRBD1 (5 bases). The V end lost 5 bases, the J end lost 0 bases, and 12 bases lay between the germline ends. Germline V gives CDR1 SGHTA, CDR2 FQGNSA. The CDR3 runs 15 residues. The CDR3 coding sequence is TGTGCCAGCAGCCGTGGGGCGGAAAGCACAGATACGCAGTATTTT. This sequence encodes CASSRGAESTDTQYF. Combining the CDR3 with reference TRBV7-2 and TRBJ2-3 gives the whole variable domain GAGVSQSPSNKVTEKGKDVELRCDPISGHTALYWYRQSLGQGLEFLIYFQGNSAPDKSGLPSDRFSAERTGGSVSTLTIQRTQQEDSAVYLCASSRGAESTDTQYFGPGTRLTVL.

The rearrangement uses TRBV6-2 or TRBV6-3 and TRBJ2-3, with D possibly TRBD2 on 6 matching bases. V was shortened by 2 bases and J by 3 bases, with 27 bases between the two germline ends. Germline values: CDR1 MNHEY, CDR2 SVGEGT. The CDR3 contains 20 residues. For the CDR3, the DNA is TGTGCCAGCAGTTACACCAAAACCAGAACGCGGGACGGCTGGACAGATACGCAGTATTTT. Translated, it gives CASSYTKTRTRDGWTDTQYF.

The chain carries TRBV7-2 and TRBJ1-2; TRBD1 matches at 8 bases. The CDR3 contains 14 residues. Germline V gene sequence: CDR1 SGHTA, CDR2 FQGNSA. Germline trimming cut 6 bases from V and 7 bases from J; bases unmatched to any gene: 10. The CDR3 here is CASSSDRGLGGYTF. The CDR3 nucleotides read TGTGCCAGCAGTTCTGACAGGGGCCTGGGTGGCTACACCTTC.

This chain uses TRBV3-1 (or the pseudogene TRBV3-2) with TRBJ2-5; the D is unclear. Trimming stripped 1 base from V and 3 bases from J, with 6 bases between. The CDR3 extends over 13 amino acids. Germline V CDR1 and CDR2: LGHDT, YNNKEL (reference sequence). The CDR3 coding sequence is TGTGCCAGCAGCCAAGTTCCAGAAGAGACCCAGTACTTC. Translated, it gives CASSQVPEETQYF.

The rearrangement joins TRBV19 to TRBJ2-7, with D unresolved. The CDR3 sequence is 11 residues long. Trimming took off 7 bases at V and 5 bases at J, with 9 bases between the two ends. Germline values: CDR1 LNHDA, CDR2 SQIVND (reference sequence). CDR3 amino acids: CASKGVNEQYF. The CDR3 DNA sequence: TGTGCCAGTAAAGGAGTTAACGAGCAGTACTTC.

V is TRBV7-3 and J is TRBJ2-2, with D perhaps TRBD1 or TRBD2 (5 bases each). The V end was cut by 2 bases, the J end by 5 bases, with 6 bases between. Germline CDR1 and CDR2: SGHTA and FQGTGA. CDR3 size: 13 residues. This CDR3 reads CASSLEGTGELFF. The CDR3 DNA is TGTGCCAGCAGCTTAGAGGGGACCGGGGAGCTGTTTTTT.

The chain is built from TRBV6-5 and TRBJ2-3; TRBD2 agrees at 10 bases. CDR1 is MNHEY, CDR2 SVGAGI, per germline. The CDR3 has 15 residues. The ends lost 6 bases at V and 3 bases at J; junction bases unmatched: 6. The CDR3 spells CASSGSGGFTDTQYF. The CDR3 DNA reads as TGTGCCAGCAGCGGTAGCGGGGGGTTTACAGATACGCAGTATTTT.

The rearrangement joins TRBV29-1 to TRBJ1-2; TRBD1 matches 8 bases. V shed 7 bases, J shed 2 bases, and the junction held 6 bases outside the gene matches. Germline values: CDR1 SQVTM, CDR2 ANQGSEA. The CDR3 extends over 13 amino acids. The CDR3 loop reads CSAATGDNYGYTF. DNA for the CDR3: TGCAGCGCCGCGACAGGGGACAACTATGGCTACACCTTC.

This clone appeared many times. The genes are TRBV14 and TRBJ2-3, with a weak D call TRBD2 (5 bases). V gave up 8 bases and J gave up 13 bases, with 16 bases separating them. The CDR3 extends over 11 amino acids. Per the germline V gene, CDR1 is SGHDN and CDR2 is FVKESK. The CDR3 sequence is CASGDTKAEYF. Written as DNA, the CDR3 is TGTGCCAGCGGCGACACCAAAGCGGAGTATTTT.

J is TRBJ1-5 and V is TRBV2, with D unclear. V was cut by 3 bases and J by 5 bases, with 2 bases left in between. Germline assignment: CDR1 SNHLY and CDR2 FYNNEI. The CDR3 covers 11 residues. CDR3 sequence (DNA): TGTGCCAGCAGTGAGGATCAGCCCCAGCATTTT. Encoded protein: CASSEDQPQHF. The whole variable domain, filled in from reference TRBV2 and TRBJ1-5, reads EPEVTQTPSHQVTQMGQEVILRCVPISNHLYFYWYRQILGQKVEFLVSFYNNEISEKSEIFDDQFSVERPDGSNFTLKIRSTKLEDSAMYFCASSEDQPQHFGDGTRLSIL.

CDR3 DNA sequence: TGCGCCAGCAGCAAGACTTCCGGGACAGATAACACTGAAGCTTTCTTT. Residues: CASSKTSGTDNTEAFF. The chain recombines TRBV5-1 with TRBJ1-1; the match to TRBD1 covers 7 bases. Germline-derived CDR1 and CDR2 are SGHRS and YFSETQ. The V gene end was trimmed by 4 bases and the J gene end by 2 bases; junction bases not matched to a gene: 11. This CDR3 comprises 16 residues.

V and J are TRBV29-1 and TRBJ2-5, with D hard to call. Germline V CDR1 and CDR2: SQVTM, ANQGSEA. This CDR3 contains 14 residues. Between the trimmed V and J ends, which lost 4 bases and 5 bases, there was a span of 17 bases. The CDR3 DNA sequence: TGCAGCGTTGTCGAATCGGCGGTGGGGGAGACCCAGTACTTC. Its protein is CSVVESAVGETQYF.

The chain recombines TRBV5-4 with TRBJ2-3; D tentatively reads TRBD1 or TRBD2 (7 bases each). Deletions cut 2 bases from V and 5 bases from J, with 12 bases between. CDR3 length equals 14 residues. Per the germline V gene, CDR1 is SGHNT and CDR2 is YYREEE (reference sequence). The CDR3 nucleotides read TGTGCCAGCAGCTTACAGGGGAGGGGAGATACGCAGTATTTT. It encodes CASSLQGRGDTQYF.

The CDR3: CASSLLSYEQYF. The CDR3 coding sequence is TGTGCCAGCAGCCTCTTATCCTACGAGCAGTACTTC. The J gene is TRBJ2-7, the V gene TRBV2, with D hard to call. Germline V lookup: CDR1 SNHLY, CDR2 FYNNEI. Deletions cut 6 bases from V and 1 base from J, with 7 bases between. This CDR3 region has 12 residues.

The chain carries TRBV27 and TRBJ2-5; D unresolved. The germline V and J ends were trimmed by 6 bases and 3 bases, with 8 bases remaining between them. CDR1 is MNHEY, CDR2 SMNVEV, per germline (reference sequence). CDR3 size: 12 residues. As DNA, the CDR3 is TGTGCCAGCAGGGGGATAGAAGAGACCCAGTACTTC. This encodes CASRGIEETQYF.

J is TRBJ1-5 and V is TRBV28, with 7 positions matching TRBD1. V dropped 6 bases and J dropped 4; count of bases not matched to a gene: 12. The CDR3 runs to 16 residues. Germline CDR1 reads MDHEN; CDR2 reads SYDVKM. The CDR3 loop reads CASSRSRQGGNQPQHF. The CDR3 DNA reads TGTGCCAGCAGCCGATCCAGACAGGGCGGTAATCAGCCCCAGCATTTT.

CDR3 DNA sequence: TGTGCCAGCAGCGTAGGAGAGTACACTGAAGCTTTCTTT. This codes for CASSVGEYTEAFF. The chain links TRBV7-8 to TRBJ1-1; D is ambiguous. V dropped 5 bases and J dropped 3 bases, with 10 bases sitting between them. Germline CDR1 reads SGHVS; CDR2 reads FQNEAQ. The CDR3 is 13 residues long.

This clone was recorded only once. V and J are TRBV7-3 and TRBJ1-2; D unclear. Germline-derived CDR1 and CDR2 are SGHTA and FQGTGA. V dropped 1 base and J dropped 8 bases, with 11 bases sitting between them. The CDR3 runs 13 residues. The CDR3 region has the DNA TGTGCCAGCAGCTTAAATTCGAGGGAGGGCTACACCTTC. Protein sequence: CASSLNSREGYTF. The full variable domain, its missing parts supplied by reference TRBV7-3 and TRBJ1-2, is GAGVSQTPSNKVTEKGKYVELRCDPISGHTALYWYRQSLGQGPEFLIYFQGTGAADDSGLPNDRFFAVRPEGSVSTLKIQRTERGDSAVYLCASSLNSREGYTFGSGTRLTVV.

The chain is built from TRBV13 and TRBJ2-5; TRBD1 matches 10 bases. V was clipped by 5 bases and J by 3 bases; unmatched bases: 12. The germline V gene encodes CDR1 PRHDT and CDR2 FYEKMQ (reference sequence). This CDR3 is built from 17 residues. The CDR3 DNA reads TGTGCCAGCAGCATGCGACAGGGGGCACAAACCAAAGAGACCCAGTACTTC. Its translation: CASSMRQGAQTKETQYF.